This passage covers 18 T cell receptor beta chains from one sample sequenced in a study of CD8+CD57+ T cells in acquired aplastic anemia listed by TCRdb under 2018. Sequencing used an Illumina HiSeq 2000. TCR beta VDJ combination and CDR3 sequence profiling used genomic DNA as the template. The raw public reads went through TCRdb reprocessing: fastp at Q25, MiXCR clone calling, in-frame beta chains kept. Duplicate CDR3 protein sequences are folded into a single record with the most common DNA and genes. The sample table contains some 150,000 distinct CDR3 sequences; only one count was recorded for more than 35% of them. Jointly, the top ten make up 8% to 8.5% of the sample. The source material was sorted CD4+, CD8+, or CD8+CD57+ T cells (not recorded which) from PBMCs. The source is a human donor in good health, serving as a control.

V is TRBV5-4 and J is TRBJ1-4; 11 positions match TRBD1. Germline V gene data show CDR1 as SGHNT and CDR2 as YYREEE (reference sequence). With 3 bases clipped from V and 6 bases from J, the junction kept 4 bases outside the gene matches. This CDR3 contains 15 residues. CDR3: CASSSDRGRDEKLFF. CDR3 DNA sequence: TGTGCCAGCAGCTCGGACAGGGGGCGGGATGAAAAACTGTTTTTT.

This clonotype was recorded at least ten times. J is TRBJ1-3 and V is TRBV30; D remains unclear. CDR3 length: 14 amino acids. V shed 3 bases and J shed 0 bases, with 9 bases lying between them. CDR1 is GTSNPN and CDR2 is SVGIG in the germline V gene (reference sequence). The CDR3 reads CAWRQTISGNTIYF. CDR3 DNA: TGTGCCTGGAGACAGACTATCTCTGGAAACACCATATATTTT.

This clonotype was recorded many times. The rearrangement uses TRBV7-1 and TRBJ2-1; 10 bases agree with TRBD2. TRBV7-1 is treated as an ORF (open reading frame) with a function not yet certain. J gave up 0 bases and V 3 bases, and 11 bases lay outside the gene matches. The CDR3 covers 19 residues. The CDR3 DNA reads as TGTGCCAGCAGCTCCCGGGCTAGCGGGGGCGCTAGCTCCTACAATGAGCAGTTCTTC. This gives the protein CASSSRASGGASSYNEQFF.

In the case of this clonotype: Possible read error: a much larger clone is one base away. Here the CDR3 reads CASGLAGAHEQFF. The DNA for the CDR3 is TGTGCCAGCGGACTAGCGGGAGCTCATGAGCAGTTCTTC. V gene TRBV6-1 combines with J gene TRBJ2-7, with TRBD2 matching 13 bases. The DNA end favors TRBJ2-1, so the J call may be wrong. The CDR3 extends over 13 amino acids. The germline CDR1 and CDR2 sequences are MNHNS and SASEGT.

Many counts were recorded for this clonotype. This rearrangement joins TRBV4-1 to TRBJ1-1; no reliable D call. Trimming took 3 bases from V and 9 from J, leaving 11 bases between them. Germline lookup yields CDR1 MGHRA and CDR2 YSYEKL. This CDR3 spans 12 amino acids. CDR3 nucleotide sequence: TGCGCCAGCAGCCAGAGCGGTGGGCAAGCTTTCTTT. Amino acid sequence: CASSQSGGQAFF.

This clonotype was found many times. CDR3 sequence: CASSLASGGSYNSPLHF. The CDR3 DNA reads as TGTGCCAGCAGCTTGGCCTCAGGGGGCTCCTATAATTCACCCCTCCACTTT. The chain employs TRBV5-4 and TRBJ1-6; 7 bases map to TRBD1. This CDR3 contains 17 residues. Germline V gene lookup returns CDR1 SGHNT and CDR2 YYREEE (reference sequence). The V segment lost 0 bases and the J segment 0 bases; nucleotides outside the gene matches: 3.

J is TRBJ2-1 and V is TRBV15; TRBD2 agrees at 13 bases. The CDR3 spans 16 residues. The ends lost 5 bases at V and 6 bases at J; junction bases unmatched: 7. Germline V gene sequence: CDR1 LNHNV, CDR2 YYDKDF (reference sequence). CDR3 sequence reads: CATSGGLAGASNEQFF. CDR3 in DNA: TGTGCCACCAGCGGCGGACTAGCGGGAGCGAGCAATGAGCAGTTCTTC.

This chain links TRBV3-1 with TRBJ1-2, with D unclear. Germline-derived CDR1 and CDR2 are LGHDT and YNNKEL (reference sequence). The CDR3 length is 16 residues. V lost 0 bases, J lost 6 bases, and 17 bases lay in between. CDR3 in amino acids: CASSQEGFLALNGYTF. CDR3 nucleotides: TGTGCCAGCAGCCAAGAAGGCTTCTTGGCTCTGAATGGCTACACCTTC.

This clonotype has more than one count but fewer than ten. One junction end does not reproduce the germline sequence, and a read error may be involved. The chain links TRBV2 to TRBJ2-3, with 7 bases identical to TRBD1. Germline values: CDR1 SNHLY, CDR2 FYNNEI. CDR3 length equals 14 residues. The CDR3 region is CVSSEVGRGDTQYF. The CDR3 nucleotides read TGTGTCAGCAGTGAAGTAGGCAGGGGGGATACGCAGTATTTT. Complete variable domain (other parts from reference TRBV2 and TRBJ2-3): EPEVTQTPSHQVTQMGQEVILRCVPISNHLYFYWYRQILGQKVEFLVSFYNNEISEKSEIFDDQFSVERPDGSNFTLKIRSTKLEDSAMYFCVSSEVGRGDTQYFGPGTRLTVL.

In regard to this clonotype: Mismatch with germline at one junction end may stem from a read error. The genes are TRBV15 and TRBJ1-4; 8 bases are a match to TRBD1. The germline V gene encodes CDR1 LNHNV and CDR2 YYDKDF (reference sequence). CDR3 length: 16 amino acids. CDR3 coding DNA: TGTGCCGCCAGCAGAGATTCCAGACAGGGGTACGAAGAACTGTTTTTT. Translation gives CAASRDSRQGYEELFF.

The rearrangement uses TRBV24-1 and TRBJ1-5; D perhaps matches TRBD1 (5 bases). The CDR3 extends over 14 amino acids. The V gene lost 4 bases and the J gene lost 7 bases, with 13 bases spanning the gap. Germline lookup yields CDR1 KGHDR and CDR2 SFDVKD. CDR3 in amino acids: CATSEGGDQQPQHF. The DNA for the CDR3 is TGTGCCACCAGTGAGGGAGGGGACCAACAGCCCCAGCATTTT.

This clonotype was counted at least ten times. This chain uses TRBV14 with TRBJ2-1, with 8 bases that match TRBD1. V lost 4 bases, J lost 3 bases, and 2 bases stayed unmatched. CDR3 length: 14 amino acids. The germline V gene has CDR1 SGHDN and CDR2 FVKESK. The DNA of the CDR3 is TGTGCCAGCAGCCGACAGGGGTACTACAATGAGCAGTTCTTC. Translation: CASSRQGYYNEQFF.

In this sample, this clonotype turned up many times. The chain combines TRBV5-8 with TRBJ1-2; D gene unclear. The CDR3 is 13 residues long. Germline CDR1 SGHTS, CDR2 YDEGEE. Trimming took 5 bases from V and 6 from J, leaving 14 bases between them. The CDR3 here is CASSATGKNGYTF. The CDR3 nucleotides read TGTGCCAGCAGTGCAACGGGGAAAAATGGCTACACCTTC.

This clonotype was seen at least ten times. V is TRBV5-1 and J is TRBJ1-1, with D unresolved. CDR1 is SGHRS, CDR2 YFSETQ, per germline. V lost 8 bases, J lost 4 bases, and 15 bases lay in between. The CDR3 sequence is 13 residues long. The CDR3 loop reads CASSLQDRTEAFF. In DNA, the CDR3 is TGCGCCAGTTCCCTTCAGGATCGCACTGAAGCTTTCTTT.

As for this clonotype: A read error may explain this, as a much larger clone is one base away. The V gene is TRBV7-2, the J gene TRBJ1-1; D is unclear. Between the trimmed V and J ends, which lost 5 bases and 13 bases, there was a span of 17 bases. This CDR3 has 12 amino acids. Germline values: CDR1 SGHTA, CDR2 FQGNSA. CDR3: CASSQSIGIDFF. The CDR3 nucleotides are TGTGCCAGCAGCCAAAGTATTGGGATTGATTTCTTT. The full variable domain, with the rest looked up from reference TRBV7-2 and TRBJ1-1, is GAGVSQSPSNKVTEKGKDVELRCDPISGHTALYWYRQSLGQGLEFLIYFQGNSAPDKSGLPSDRFSAERTGGSVSTLTIQRTQQEDSAVYLCASSQSIGIDFFGQGTRLTVV.

This clonotype was seen only a few times. A single base separates this from a much larger clone, so it may be a read error. The chain has TRBV5-1 and TRBJ1-6, with 9 bases identical to TRBD1. The CDR3 sequence is 15 residues long. From germline, CDR1 is SGHRS and CDR2 YFSETQ. The CDR3 DNA follows: TGCGCCTGCAGCTTACGACAGGGGGGAAATTCACCCCTCCACTTT. Translating it yields CACSLRQGGNSPLHF.

There are many counts of this clonotype. The chain combines TRBV5-4 with TRBJ1-2, with D perhaps matching TRBD1 (6 bases). CDR3 length: 15 amino acids. The V end was cut by 2 bases, the J end by 5 bases, with 16 bases between. Germline values: CDR1 SGHNT, CDR2 YYREEE (reference sequence). The CDR3, as DNA: TGTGCCAGCAGCTTCACTGGACAGAGCACTTATGGCTACACCTTC. It codes for CASSFTGQSTYGYTF.

V usage is TRBV27 and J usage is TRBJ2-2; no clear D. Germline CDR1 MNHEY, CDR2 SMNVEV (reference sequence). The CDR3 has 14 amino acids. V lost 3 bases and J 4 bases, leaving 9 bases between the germline ends. As DNA, the CDR3 is TGTGCCAGCAGTTTCCAGATGAGCACCGGGGAGCTGTTTTTT. As protein: CASSFQMSTGELFF.